Shown below are 21 T cell receptor beta chains from a single sample sequenced in a study of cytomegalovirus exposure and HLA in healthy donors. The PCR had 60 Vbeta and 13 Jbeta primers. Profiled with immunoSEQ multiplex PCR; TCRdb holds only in-frame clones, not every one. Of approximately 90,000 clones detected, 76% appear once; the ten largest clones hold more than 2.5%. The sequencing input was PBMCs. The origin of the receptors is a man in his forties in good health and CMV-seronegative.

This clone appeared a few times. The gene calls are TRBV6-5 and TRBJ2-2; tentative D call: TRBD2 (5 bases). CDR1 is MNHEY, CDR2 SVGAGI, per germline. The CDR3 is made up of 14 amino acids. Trimming pared 5 bases from V and 3 bases from J, leaving 10 bases between. CDR3 DNA: TGTGCCAGCAGTGAGGCCGGGGACACCGGGGAGCTGTTTTTT. This sequence encodes CASSEAGDTGELFF.

The V gene is TRBV27, the J gene TRBJ1-1; D not certain. This CDR3 region has 13 residues. Trimming left V 0 bases short and J 0 bases short, with 2 bases between. The germline V gene has CDR1 MNHEY and CDR2 SMNVEV (reference sequence). The CDR3 spells CASSLSMNTEAFF. CDR3 in DNA: TGTGCCAGCAGTTTATCTATGAACACTGAAGCTTTCTTT.

The chain is built from TRBV6-1 and TRBJ2-4, with 10 bases lining up with TRBD2. J lost 8 bases, V lost 4 bases, and 11 bases had no gene match. This CDR3 contains 16 residues. CDR1 is MNHNS and CDR2 is SASEGT in the germline V gene. In DNA, the CDR3 is TGTGCCAGCAGTGTAGGATCCGGGACTAGCGAGCACATTCAGTACTTC. It translates to CASSVGSGTSEHIQYF.

This chain connects TRBV30 to TRBJ2-7, with a tentative D call TRBD1 (5 bases). Germline V gene lookup returns CDR1 GTSNPN and CDR2 SVGIG (reference sequence). The CDR3 spans 16 residues. V shed 4 bases and J shed 1 base, with 20 bases lying between them. CDR3 in amino acids: CAWTRKGKALSYEQYF. CDR3 nucleotide sequence: TGTGCCTGGACCCGTAAGGGGAAGGCCCTTTCCTACGAGCAGTACTTC. Combining the CDR3 with reference TRBV30 and TRBJ2-7 gives the whole variable domain SQTIHQWPATLVQPVGSPLSLECTVEGTSNPNLYWYRQAAGRGLQLLFYSVGIGQISSEVPQNLSASRPQDRQFILSSKKLLLSDSGFYLCAWTRKGKALSYEQYFGPGTRLTVT.

The chain combines TRBV4-1 with TRBJ1-6; unclear D gene. CDR3 length: 14 amino acids. The V gene lost 0 bases and the J gene lost 9 bases, with 9 bases spanning the gap. Germline CDR1 reads MGHRA; CDR2 reads YSYEKL. As DNA, the CDR3 is TGCGCCAGCAGCCAAGATTGGCGGATTTCACCCCTCCACTTT. This codes for CASSQDWRISPLHF.

The rearrangement joins TRBV10-3 to TRBJ1-2; perhaps TRBD1 as D (5 bases). The germline V gene has CDR1 ENHRY and CDR2 SYGVKD. Trimming removed 0 bases from V and 2 bases from J, with 13 bases in between. CDR3 length equals 16 residues. CDR3 sequence (DNA): TGTGCCATCAGTGAGTCGTTTCCAGGGCTAAACTATGGCTACACCTTC. Amino acids: CAISESFPGLNYGYTF.

J is TRBJ1-2 and V is TRBV4-1; TRBD1 agrees at 9 bases. V trimming: 3 bases; J trimming: 0 bases; junction bases outside the gene matches: 8. This CDR3 has 17 residues. Germline V gene sequence: CDR1 MGHRA, CDR2 YSYEKL. CDR3 protein: CASSQGQGHLTNYGYTF. The CDR3 coding sequence is TGCGCCAGCAGCCAGGGACAGGGTCACCTTACTAACTATGGCTACACCTTC.

This clone has a single count. The rearrangement joins TRBV6-5 to TRBJ2-7; possible D gene TRBD1, 5 bases. The CDR3 has 13 amino acids. CDR1 and CDR2 from the germline V gene are MNHEY and SVGAGI. V dropped 2 bases and J dropped 3 bases, with 8 bases sitting between them. The CDR3 nucleotides read TGTGCCAGCAGTTACAGGGGTCTCTACGAGCAGTACTTC. It yields the protein CASSYRGLYEQYF.

The chain carries TRBV7-9 and TRBJ2-7; TRBD2 matches 8 bases. CDR3 length equals 16 residues. Trimming took 4 bases from V and 5 from J; bases not matched to a gene: 13. CDR1 SEHNR and CDR2 FQNEAQ come from the germline V gene (reference sequence). The CDR3 is CASSSVAGRGRHEQYF. CDR3 DNA sequence: TGTGCCAGCAGCTCAGTAGCGGGACGGGGGCGGCACGAGCAGTACTTC.

The rearrangement joins TRBV7-9 to TRBJ1-6; D might be TRBD1 (5 bases). Germline CDR1 SEHNR, CDR2 FQNEAQ (reference sequence). This CDR3 has 16 amino acids. V gave up 5 bases and J gave up 3 bases, with 14 bases separating them. CDR3 bases: TGTGCCAGCAGCCCCCGACAGCTCCTCTATAATTCACCCCTCCACTTT. It translates to CASSPRQLLYNSPLHF. Based on the CDR3 plus reference TRBV7-9 and TRBJ1-6, the full variable domain is DTGVSQNPRHKITKRGQNVTFRCDPISEHNRLYWYRQTLGQGPEFLTYFQNEAQLEKSRLLSDRFSAERPKGSFSTLEIQRTEQGDSAMYLCASSPRQLLYNSPLHFGNGTRLTVT.

By share, this clone counts as medium-sized. This chain connects TRBV6-4 to TRBJ2-6; a possible D gene is TRBD1 (6 bases). In germline, CDR1 is MRHNA, CDR2 SNTAGT. The CDR3 length is 16 residues. With 1 base removed from V and 0 bases from J, the gap between germline ends came to 7 bases. The CDR3: CASSDLGGSGANVLTF. The CDR3 DNA reads as TGTGCCAGCAGTGACTTAGGGGGCTCTGGGGCCAACGTCCTGACTTTC.

In this sample, this clone turned up once. The genes are TRBV7-2 and TRBJ2-1; 7 bases agree with TRBD2. Germline V gene lookup returns CDR1 SGHTA and CDR2 FQGNSA. The CDR3 sequence is 16 residues long. The J segment lost 6 bases and the V segment lost 2 bases, leaving 10 bases of the junction unmatched. CDR3 sequence: CASSLSASGLANEQFF. In DNA form, the CDR3 reads TGTGCCAGCAGCTTATCGGCTAGCGGCCTTGCCAATGAGCAGTTCTTC. The variable domain in full, completed from reference TRBV7-2 and TRBJ2-1, reads GAGVSQSPSNKVTEKGKDVELRCDPISGHTALYWYRQSLGQGLEFLIYFQGNSAPDKSGLPSDRFSAERTGGSVSTLTIQRTQQEDSAVYLCASSLSASGLANEQFFGPGTRLTVL.

The count of this clone is one. The chain has TRBV14 and TRBJ2-7, with D unresolved. With 4 bases removed from V and 9 bases from J, the gap between germline ends came to 16 bases. Germline CDR1 and CDR2: SGHDN and FVKESK. CDR3 size: 13 residues. The CDR3, as DNA: TGTGCCAGCAGCCCAGGCCTCCAGATGGGGCAGTACTTC. This encodes CASSPGLQMGQYF.

In this sample, this clone turned up once. The V and J genes are TRBV19 and TRBJ1-2; maybe TRBD1 (5 bases). CDR1 is LNHDA and CDR2 is SQIVND in the germline V gene (reference sequence). V lost 8 bases and J lost 7, with 29 bases in between. The CDR3 covers 17 residues. Here the CDR3 DNA reads TGTGCCAGTCGGGGAATCGGGAGGGACGGGGAGGGGATTGGCTACACCTTC. This encodes CASRGIGRDGEGIGYTF. Full variable domain (remainder filled in from reference TRBV19 and TRBJ1-2): DGGITQSPKYLFRKEGQNVTLSCEQNLNHDAMYWYRQDPGQGLRLIYYSQIVNDFQKGDIAEGYSVSREKKESFPLTVTSAQKNPTAFYLCASRGIGRDGEGIGYTFGSGTRLTVV.

This CDR3 is CASSSLGDRAYEQYF. In DNA form, the CDR3 reads TGTGCCAGTAGTAGTTTGGGGGACAGAGCCTACGAGCAGTACTTC. V gene TRBV19 combines with J gene TRBJ2-7, with TRBD1 identical over 7 bases. V was pared by 4 bases and J by 2 bases, with 8 bases of the junction left unmatched. CDR1 LNHDA and CDR2 SQIVND come from the germline V gene (reference sequence). The CDR3 has 15 amino acids.

This chain uses TRBV28 with TRBJ1-2, with TRBD1 identical over 7 bases. The CDR3 runs to 12 residues. CDR1 MDHEN and CDR2 SYDVKM come from the germline V gene. Trimming took 8 bases from V and 7 from J; bases not matched to a gene: 7. CDR3 sequence (DNA): TGTGCCAGCCTTTCAGGGGGTCTTGGCTACACCTTC. Translated, it gives CASLSGGLGYTF.

A note on this clone: Other DNA sequences from this sample encode an identical CDR3 as well. The chain links TRBV5-4 to TRBJ2-2, with TRBD1 as a possible D gene (6 bases). The CDR3 runs to 15 residues. Germline assignment: CDR1 SGHNT and CDR2 YYREEE (reference sequence). V was cut by 1 base and J by 1 base, with 8 bases left in between. CDR3 in amino acids: CASSLSRGNTGELFF. DNA for the CDR3: TGTGCCAGCAGCTTGAGCAGGGGGAACACCGGGGAGCTGTTTTTT.

The chain uses TRBV7-3 and TRBJ1-6; tentatively, D is TRBD1 (5 bases). Trimming left V 5 bases short and J 7 bases short, with 15 bases between. CDR1 and CDR2 (germline): SGHTA, FQGTGA. This CDR3 has 15 amino acids. The CDR3 here is CASSPGVRGNSPLHF. The CDR3 DNA is TGTGCCAGCAGCCCCGGAGTTAGGGGCAATTCACCCCTCCACTTT.

This clone has more than one count but fewer than ten. One base away lies a much larger clone, so this may be a sequencing read error. Other nucleotide sequences from this sample produce the same CDR3. The gene calls are TRBV6-4 and TRBJ2-3; 14 nucleotides line up with TRBD2. The CDR3 has 15 residues. The V gene end was trimmed by 3 bases and the J gene end by 4 bases; junction bases not matched to a gene: 0. Germline-derived CDR1 and CDR2 are MRHNA and SNTAGT. The CDR3, as DNA: TGTGCCAGCAGTGAGACTAGCGGGGGGGCAGATACGCAGTATTTT. Translating gives CASSETSGGADTQYF.

This clone is a singleton in its sample. The chain uses TRBV30 and TRBJ2-6; D perhaps matches TRBD2 (6 bases). Trimming left V 0 bases short and J 2 bases short, with 11 bases between. There are 16 residues in the CDR3. The V gene's germline CDR1 is GTSNPN and CDR2 SVGIG (reference sequence). The CDR3 nucleotides are TGTGCCTGGAGTGTACATTCGGGGGCTGGGGCCAACGTCCTGACTTTC. Its translation: CAWSVHSGAGANVLTF.

The chain links TRBV6-1 to TRBJ2-5; possibly TRBD1 for D (5 bases). Trimming removed 10 bases from V and 2 bases from J, with 17 bases in between. This CDR3 spans 14 amino acids. The germline V gene has CDR1 MNHNS and CDR2 SASEGT. The DNA of the CDR3 is TGTGCCATCACACAGACAGCTTTGCAAGAGACCCAGTACTTC. It codes for CAITQTALQETQYF.